This T cell receptor (beta chain) was captured by sequencing in a study of a mutant IDH1 vaccine in newly diagnosed glioma (dated by TCRdb to the early 2020s). At the level of the whole study: Vaccination started 4-6 weeks after radiotherapy alone, or was given together with temozolomide cycles in the groups whose treatment included chemotherapy. Of the 30 to 35 treated patients, 62.5% were male and around 38% were female, and a mean age of approximately 40 years was recorded. Prior to enrollment, patients had been given standard therapy consisting of radiotherapy alone, temozolomide alone, or radiochemotherapy with temozolomide, with the combination given to most patients. The week-35 safety follow-up was designated visit V12, and the week-47 end of study was designated visit V13. Peripheral blood was drawn at six visits: V03 (baseline), V05, V07, V10, V12 and V13. Longitudinal TCRB deep sequencing was performed for about 25 treated patients wherever samples were available for exploratory analyses.

Explained via the paper, the time point label denotes: week 35, safety follow-up. Each vaccine dose was 300 ug of a 20-mer mutant IDH1 peptide in Montanide, given subcutaneously with topical imiquimod. Patients were given eight vaccinations, in weeks 1, 3, 5, 7, 11, 15, 19 and 23, which matched visits V03 through V10. All donors had newly diagnosed IDH1-mutant astrocytomas of WHO grade 3 or 4 that showed loss of nuclear ATRX. The samples were drawn from NOA16, a multicentre, single-arm, open-label phase I trial in Germany that tested a mutant IDH1 peptide vaccine in humans for the first time. Genomic DNA for TCRB sequencing was isolated from EDTA blood with the DNeasy Blood and Tissue Kit. Notes on this clone: This clone's antigen is unknown. Base qualities are not recorded, but no much larger clone differs from it by a single base.

The library came from the immunoSEQ multiplex PCR assay. Rearranged TCR beta chain sequences were amplified with the hsTCRB Kit following the manufacturer's protocol. Sequencing of TCRB libraries was carried out on an Illumina MiSeq. The study's own analysis went as follows. The kit vendor's proprietary platform handled demultiplexing, trimming and gene mapping. The source is immuneACCESS, and TCRdb retained only in-frame sequences with V and J called. Part of the clones is not carried over; for the studies checked, unresolved V genes explain less than half of this, and the remainder is unexplained. V and J calls plus clone size are reproduced from that table; the DNA served to infer D and trimming. The sample yields about 60,000 clones; 86% were counted once. The ten top clones hold 1.6% of the sample. Here is what the overall study found, with its caveats: No apparent relationship was observed between pseudoprogression and alterations in the top peripheral T cell clonotypes detected by TCRB sequencing. Vaccine-induced immune responses across multiple MHC alleles were detected in 90% to 95% of patients. It was noted by the authors that analyses of patient blood samples could not be reproduced owing to sample limitations. PBMC samples for TCRB deep sequencing were selected based on availability.

The CDR3 contains 15 residues, cysteine and phenylalanine counted. Only the CDR3 part of the read is kept: 45 bases, read in frame from the first base. V loses 6 bases, J loses 6 bases, and the germline ends lie 20 bases apart. Looking up the germline V gene yields CDR1 SNHLY and CDR2 FYNNEI. Here the chain combines TRBV2 and TRBJ1-2, with the identity of the D gene unclear. This specimen consisted of PBMCs, obtained from a glioma patient whose treatment included an IDH1 peptide vaccine. The clonotype originates from a man in his forties or fifties with glioma. This receptor carries the CDR3 CASSPENIPSDGYTF. In nucleotide form, the sequence is TGTGCCAGCAGCCCTGAGAACATCCCAAGTGATGGCTACACCTTC.